This TCR beta chain appears in the sequencing data of a study of early T cells in non-severe SARS-CoV-2 infection. Overall study: Chains stayed unpaired after sequencing of bulk RNA from unsorted whole blood.

Molecules of cDNA were individually given unique molecular identifiers that were attached to them. TCRdb analysed the 5' RACE reads with MiXCR anew, one entry per CDR3 protein. The data contain about 71,000 distinct CDR3 sequences, 9.5% to 15% of them singletons. With respect to this clonotype: Its antigen remains unidentified.

Study outcomes and limitations: Reliance on VDJdb matching favored anti-spike CD8 responses; private and CD4 specificities were missed.

Germline lookup yields CDR1 SQVTM and CDR2 ANQGSEA. The CDR3 contains 13 residues. With V trimmed by 5 bases and J by 5 bases, 7 bases remained unmatched. The clonotype originates from an adult who was a healthcare worker with PCR-confirmed SARS-CoV-2 infection or an uninfected control (not recorded which). Sequencing was performed on whole blood, taken at baseline. V usage is TRBV29-1 and J usage is TRBJ1-2; 8 nucleotides line up with TRBD1. The CDR3 is CSVPPGQGYGYTF. The DNA for the CDR3 is TGCAGCGTTCCCCCCGGACAGGGATATGGCTACACCTTC. The full variable domain, in which reference TRBV29-1 and TRBJ1-2 provide the parts outside the CDR3, is SAVISQKPSRDICQRGTSLTIQCQVDSQVTMMFWYRQQPGQSLTLIATANQGSEATYESGFVIDKFPISRPNLTFSTLTVSNMSPEDSSIYLCSVPPGQGYGYTFGSGTRLTVV.